This paragraph covers one TCR beta chain sequence. Its antigen is not known. This specimen belongs to a study of T-cell memory formation after mild COVID-19. Regarding the study as a whole: CM and EM subsets held most contracting CD4+ clones; EMRA held CD8+ ones.

The CDR3 covers 13 residues. Trimming stripped 10 bases from V and 1 base from J, with 13 bases between. A single record per CDR3 protein comes from TCRdb applying MiXCR to the 5' RACE reads. The sample shows more than 350,000 distinct CDR3 sequences, approximately 21% of them seen only once. Sequencing was carried out using PBMCs or a T cell subset sorted from them (not recorded which). The chain uses TRBV12-3 or TRBV12-4 and TRBJ1-1, with a tentative D call TRBD1 (5 bases). The receptor comes from an adult woman who had mild COVID-19 (a few samples of this study predate the infection). Cell type and time point are not known. The CDR3 nucleotides read TGTGCCACAAAGCGGGGCCCGAACACTGAAGCTTTCTTT. Amino acid sequence: CATKRGPNTEAFF.